This T cell receptor (beta chain) comes out of a study of blood T cell repertoires in COVID-19. In the study overall: Sites in the United States, Italy and Spain provided acute and convalescent COVID-19 samples. PBMCs, B-cell-depleted T cells, or T cells provided the cDNA or gDNA that made up the material.

Under the authors' procedure: It was from reference gene primer amplification that nucleated cell counts were estimated. Profiling relied on immunoSEQ multiplex PCR, and the TCRdb table lists in-frame clones only, not all of them. The DNA gave D and trimming, while V, J and clone size come from that table. The table lists some 260,000 clones, about nine tenths of them singletons, with just under 6.5% in the top ten. Living in 24 US areas, the participants were between about 18 and 95 years of age. This clone occurred once. The germline V gene encodes CDR1 SGDLS and CDR2 YYNGEE. The CDR3 extends over 13 amino acids. V was pared by 2 bases and J by 1 base, with 6 bases between.

The sequenced material came from PBMCs or T cells enriched from blood (not recorded which). This receptor was taken from a young woman with acute COVID-19. The chain employs TRBV9 and TRBJ1-1; the D is unclear. Here the CDR3 reads CASSVSKNTEAFF. The CDR3 region has the DNA TGTGCCAGCAGCGTGTCCAAGAACACTGAAGCTTTCTTT.